The clone carrying this T cell receptor beta chain has at least ten counts. Its antigen is unknown. The source of the sample is a study of T-cell reconstitution after alpha-beta-depleted transplantation in children. General observations from the study: Day-60 TCRbeta diversity that was high in some patients was derived from surviving recipient T cells and thymic progenitors. Once a year had passed after transplant, T-cell counts and diversity came mostly from newly produced T cells. Reportedly, roughly two months post-transplant, alpha-beta T cells arose from several hundred expanded graft clones.

The library targeted TCRbeta and was prepared with unique molecular identifiers. TCRdb reprocessed the PCR reads via MiXCR and lists one record per CDR3 protein. The table shows around 3,000 distinct CDR3 sequences, with 22% occurring only once. This CDR3 is built from 13 residues. V lost 0 bases to trimming and J lost 3 bases, with 5 bases between them. Germline CDR1 and CDR2: SGHTA and FQGTGA. V and J are TRBV7-3 and TRBJ1-2; perhaps TRBD1 as D (5 bases). Sequenced material: PBMCs, mostly from graft donor cells, taken 60 days after TCRalphabeta/CD19-depleted stem cell transplant. This clonotype was sampled from a male patient aged 2-15 years who had a stem cell transplant for acute lymphoblastic leukemia, so the T cells may come from the graft donor. Here the CDR3 reads CASSLTGDYGYTF. The CDR3 DNA sequence: TGTGCCAGCAGCTTAACAGGGGACTATGGCTACACCTTC.